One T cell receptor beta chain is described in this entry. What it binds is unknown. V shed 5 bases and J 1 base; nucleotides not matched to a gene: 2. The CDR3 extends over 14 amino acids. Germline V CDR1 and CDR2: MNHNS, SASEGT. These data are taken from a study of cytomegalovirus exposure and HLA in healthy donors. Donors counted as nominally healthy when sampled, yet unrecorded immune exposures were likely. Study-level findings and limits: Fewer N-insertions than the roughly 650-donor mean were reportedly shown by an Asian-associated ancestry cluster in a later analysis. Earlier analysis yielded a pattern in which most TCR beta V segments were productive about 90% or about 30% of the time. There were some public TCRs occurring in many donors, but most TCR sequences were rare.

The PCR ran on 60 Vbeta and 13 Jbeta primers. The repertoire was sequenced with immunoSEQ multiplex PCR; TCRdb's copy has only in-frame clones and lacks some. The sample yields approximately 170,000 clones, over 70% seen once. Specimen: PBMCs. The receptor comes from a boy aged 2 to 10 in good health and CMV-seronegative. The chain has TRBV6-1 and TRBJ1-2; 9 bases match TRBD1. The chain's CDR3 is CASSPTGGNYGYTF. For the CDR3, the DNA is TGTGCCAGCAGTCCGACAGGGGGTAACTATGGCTACACCTTC.